This T cell receptor beta chain was identified in a study of OX40 agonist ivuxolimab in advanced cancers. The data were produced by immunoSEQ multiplex PCR, yet TCRdb's version contains in-frame clones alone and is incomplete. The data hold some 100,000 clones, with 70% to 90% observed a single time. The CDR3 totals 13 residues. Germline CDR1 is SGHNT and CDR2 is YYREEE (reference sequence). Trimming stripped 2 bases from V and 5 bases from J, with 8 bases between. Points on this clone: Antigen unknown.

General study results and limits: In the 0.1 to 3.0 mg/kg range, CD4+ and CD8+ blood T cells had expanded clonally by week 6.

Sequencing was performed on CD4+ or CD8+ T cells sorted from blood, taken in a trial of the OX40 agonist ivuxolimab. This TCR derives from an adult with an advanced solid tumor such as melanoma, head and neck, liver or kidney cancer. This sequence joins TRBV5-4 and TRBJ2-4; no clear D. CDR3 nucleotide sequence: TGTGCCAGCAGCTTTAATCGAGAAAACATTCAGTACTTC. It yields the protein CASSFNRENIQYF.